The 27 T cell receptor beta chains given below trace back to one sample, sequenced in a study of T-cell memory formation after mild COVID-19. TCRdb processed the 5' RACE reads anew with MiXCR; each CDR3 protein has one entry. The table includes 250,000 to 350,000 distinct CDR3 sequences, around 19% detected once. The material sequenced was PBMCs or a T cell subset sorted from them (not recorded which). The receptor set was obtained from a man aged 18-30 years who had mild COVID-19 (a few samples of this study predate the infection). Cell type and time point are not known.

J is TRBJ1-2 and V is TRBV6-5, with D maybe TRBD1 (6 bases). The V gene lost 8 bases and the J gene lost 4 bases, with 14 bases spanning the gap. Germline V gene sequence: CDR1 MNHEY, CDR2 SVGAGI. This CDR3 spans 13 amino acids. Here the CDR3 reads CASRFQGLYGYTF. The CDR3 DNA is TGTGCCAGCCGTTTTCAGGGGCTCTATGGCTACACCTTC.

The genes are TRBV9 and TRBJ1-2; D gene unclear. Looked up from germline, CDR1 is SGDLS and CDR2 is YYNGEE. CDR3 length equals 16 residues. The germline V and J ends were trimmed by 4 bases and 0 bases, with 16 bases remaining between them. The CDR3 sequence is CASSTNFGLANYGYTF. CDR3 sequence (DNA): TGTGCCAGCAGCACCAATTTCGGGTTAGCTAACTATGGCTACACCTTC.

This clonotype appeared a few times. The gene calls are TRBV6-1 and TRBJ2-1; D possibly corresponds to TRBD2 (5 bases). Trimming removed 2 bases from V and 13 bases from J, with 21 bases in between. From germline, CDR1 is MNHNS and CDR2 SASEGT. The CDR3 length is 15 residues. CDR3 in amino acids: CASSEREAAASRQFF. In DNA, the CDR3 is TGTGCCAGCAGTGAAAGGGAAGCGGCGGCCAGTCGACAGTTCTTC.

This clonotype was observed a handful of times. V and J are TRBV7-9 and TRBJ2-7; TRBD1 matches at 9 bases. This CDR3 region has 13 residues. The junction had 5 bases not matched to a gene; V was cut back by 2 bases and J by 9 bases. CDR1 is SEHNR, CDR2 FQNEAQ, per germline (reference sequence). CDR3 residues: CASSLSGQGRQYV. The DNA for the CDR3 is TGTGCCAGCAGCTTATCGGGACAGGGACGGCAGTACGTC.

The chain couples TRBV4-1 to TRBJ2-1; D gene unclear. V was pared by 6 bases and J by 4 bases, with 19 bases between. The CDR3 is made up of 16 amino acids. Germline loops: CDR1 MGHRA, CDR2 YSYEKL. The CDR3, as DNA: TGCGCCAGCAGGGGTTACGATGGCCCCCTTTACAATGAGCAGTTCTTC. Amino acid sequence: CASRGYDGPLYNEQFF.

On this clonotype itself: A much larger clone differs by one base, so this may be a read error. This chain links TRBV7-2 with TRBJ1-5; a possible D gene is TRBD1 (5 bases). The germline gives CDR1 SGHTA, CDR2 FQGNSA. The CDR3 has 13 amino acids. Trimming pared 1 base from V and 11 bases from J, leaving 12 bases between. The CDR3 sequence: CASSLGEKGTQHF. The DNA of the CDR3 is TGTGCCAGCAGCTTAGGAGAGAAGGGGACCCAGCATTTT. Supplemented by reference TRBV7-2 and TRBJ1-5, the full variable domain reads GAGVSQSPSNKVTEKGKDVELRCDPISGHTALYWYRQSLGQGLEFLIYFQGNSAPDKSGLPSDRFSAERTGGSVSTLTIQRTQQEDSAVYLCASSLGEKGTQHFGDGTRLSIL.

This clonotype showed up just a few times. The V call is TRBV3-1, the J call TRBJ2-6; D unclear. Trimming removed 0 bases from V and 3 bases from J, with 6 bases in between. The CDR3 runs to 15 residues. Germline V gene data show CDR1 as LGHDT and CDR2 as YNNKEL (reference sequence). CDR3 in amino acids: CASSQEPGGANVLTF. Here the CDR3 DNA reads TGTGCCAGCAGCCAAGAGCCGGGTGGGGCCAACGTCCTGACTTTC.

This clonotype was detected many times. The chain couples TRBV27 to TRBJ2-5; D remains unclear. This CDR3 region has 11 residues. V lost 8 bases to trimming and J lost 5 bases, with 9 bases between them. The germline CDR1 and CDR2 sequences are MNHEY and SMNVEV (reference sequence). Here the CDR3 DNA reads TGTGCCAGCCGCTTGGGTGAGACCCAGTACTTC. Translating it yields CASRLGETQYF.

V usage is TRBV9 and J usage is TRBJ2-2, with D possibly called TRBD1 or TRBD2 (5 bases each). The CDR3 sequence is 15 residues long. V lost 3 bases and J 1 base, leaving 10 bases between the germline ends. From germline, CDR1 is SGDLS and CDR2 YYNGEE. The CDR3 DNA follows: TGTGCCAGCAGCGGAGGGGCCGGGAACACCGGGGAGCTGTTTTTT. Translated, it gives CASSGGAGNTGELFF.

The chain joins TRBV4-1 to TRBJ1-1; D ambiguous. The CDR3 has 14 residues. Looked up from germline, CDR1 is MGHRA and CDR2 is YSYEKL. Trimming removed 5 bases at V and 1 base at J, with 11 bases between. The CDR3 is CASSFGRSNTEAFF. DNA of the CDR3: TGCGCCAGCAGCTTCGGACGTTCGAACACTGAAGCTTTCTTT.

The CDR3 DNA follows: TGCGCCAGCAGCTTGCTTTCTAGCGGGGGATTAGATACGCAGTATTTT. Protein sequence: CASSLLSSGGLDTQYF. The V call is TRBV5-1, the J call TRBJ2-3, with 10 bases fitting TRBD2. The CDR3 spans 16 residues. In germline, CDR1 is SGHRS, CDR2 YFSETQ. Trimming took 1 base from V and 5 from J; bases not matched to a gene: 7.

This clonotype was seen a few times. V gene TRBV29-1 combines with J gene TRBJ2-2, with 8 bases lining up with TRBD2. V trimming: 7 bases; J trimming: 0 bases; junction bases outside the gene matches: 7. Germline CDR1 SQVTM, CDR2 ANQGSEA. CDR3 size: 15 residues. In DNA form, the CDR3 reads TGCAGCGCTTCCCTAGCGGGTACGAACACCGGGGAGCTGTTTTTT. Translated: CSASLAGTNTGELFF.

This clonotype was seen a handful of times. The genes are TRBV27 and TRBJ2-7, with D unclear. The CDR3 length is 14 residues. Germline CDR1 is MNHEY and CDR2 is SMNVEV (reference sequence). Trimming took 2 bases from V and 0 from J, leaving 8 bases between them. The DNA of the CDR3 is TGTGCCAGCAGTTTACAGGTCGGCTCCTACGAGCAGTACGTC. Translation: CASSLQVGSYEQYV.

This clonotype appeared a few times. The V gene is TRBV6-5, the J gene TRBJ2-3, with D perhaps matching TRBD2 (7 bases). Trimming pared 7 bases from V and 5 bases from J, leaving 16 bases between. Per the germline V gene, CDR1 is MNHEY and CDR2 is SVGAGI. The CDR3 consists of 14 residues. The CDR3 nucleotides are TGTGCCAGCACCAAGGGGGGGTTCGTAGATACGCAGTATTTT. Amino acids: CASTKGGFVDTQYF.

This clonotype was observed a handful of times. This chain uses TRBV4-1 with TRBJ1-5; possible D gene TRBD1, 5 bases. The V gene's germline CDR1 is MGHRA and CDR2 YSYEKL. Trimming shortened V by 3 bases and J by 3 bases, and 12 bases separated the two germline ends. The CDR3 extends over 15 amino acids. This CDR3 is CASSHSQGVNQPQHF. Here the CDR3 DNA reads TGCGCCAGCAGCCATTCCCAGGGTGTCAATCAGCCCCAGCATTTT.

This chain links TRBV7-8 with TRBJ2-1, with 9 bases lining up with TRBD2. V gave up 1 base and J gave up 9 bases; unmatched junction bases: 7. Looked up from germline, CDR1 is SGHVS and CDR2 is FQNEAQ. The CDR3 spans 15 residues. The CDR3 region is CASSLGQAGGSEQFF. CDR3 nucleotides: TGTGCCAGCAGCTTAGGTCAGGCGGGAGGGAGTGAGCAGTTCTTC. Looking up the rest from reference TRBV7-8 and TRBJ2-1 gives the full variable domain: GAGVSQSPRYKVAKRGQDVALRCDPISGHVSLFWYQQALGQGPEFLTYFQNEAQLDKSGLPSDRFFAERPEGSVSTLKIQRTQQEDSAVYLCASSLGQAGGSEQFFGPGTRLTVL.

A few counts support this clonotype. This rearrangement joins TRBV7-2 to TRBJ1-2, with D possibly matching TRBD1 (6 bases). This CDR3 is built from 14 residues. Germline assignment: CDR1 SGHTA and CDR2 FQGNSA. The ends were cut back, 1 base at V and 4 bases at J, with 10 bases in the middle. The CDR3 nucleotides are TGTGCCAGCAGCTTAGACAGGGCTCCCTATGGCTACACCTTC. This encodes CASSLDRAPYGYTF.

This clonotype has at least ten counts. The V gene is TRBV9, the J gene TRBJ2-7, with 9 bases that match TRBD1. CDR1 SGDLS and CDR2 YYNGEE come from the germline V gene. This CDR3 is built from 13 residues. V shed 3 bases and J 7 bases; nucleotides not matched to a gene: 5. As DNA, the CDR3 is TGTGCCAGCAGCGCATACGGGACAGGGGAGCAGTACTTC. This translates into CASSAYGTGEQYF.

This clonotype was counted only a few times. The V gene is TRBV27, the J gene TRBJ2-4; 9 nucleotides agree with TRBD2. This CDR3 spans 17 amino acids. Germline lookup yields CDR1 MNHEY and CDR2 SMNVEV (reference sequence). The V and J ends lost 0 bases and 7 bases, in that order; junction bases with no gene match: 10. The CDR3 region has the DNA TGTGCCAGCAGTTTATCGAGTAGCGGGGGTTGGGGGAACATTCAGTACTTC. This gives the protein CASSLSSSGGWGNIQYF.

This clonotype was detected ten times or more. V is TRBV7-2 and J is TRBJ1-4; the match to TRBD1 covers 8 bases. V dropped 5 bases and J dropped 7; count of bases not matched to a gene: 9. The CDR3 extends over 15 amino acids. Germline V CDR1 and CDR2: SGHTA, FQGNSA. The chain's CDR3 is CASSIETGVGEKLFF. CDR3 nucleotide sequence: TGTGCCAGCAGCATAGAGACAGGGGTTGGTGAAAAACTGTTTTTT.

In this sample, this clonotype turned up a few times. The chain uses TRBV11-2 and TRBJ2-3; D ambiguous. V was shortened by 6 bases and J by 4 bases, with 11 bases between the two germline ends. CDR1 is SGHAT and CDR2 is FQNNGV in the germline V gene. The CDR3 consists of 13 residues. CDR3 sequence reads: CASSSDPPDTQYF. DNA for the CDR3: TGTGCCAGCAGTTCAGACCCACCAGATACGCAGTATTTT.

This clonotype was seen a handful of times. V usage is TRBV7-2 and J usage is TRBJ2-1; TRBD2 matches 9 bases. The CDR3 has 15 residues. V shed 5 bases, J shed 6 bases, and the junction held 8 bases outside the gene matches. From germline, CDR1 is SGHTA and CDR2 FQGNSA. CDR3 sequence: CASSPQRGAINEQFF. In nucleotides, the CDR3 is TGTGCCAGCAGCCCTCAGCGGGGGGCTATCAATGAGCAGTTCTTC.

The chain carries TRBV12-3 or TRBV12-4 and TRBJ2-7, with D possibly called TRBD1 or TRBD2 (5 bases each). V lost 8 bases and J 2 bases, leaving 16 bases between the germline ends. The CDR3 totals 14 residues. The CDR3 DNA is TGTGCCAGCGCCGCCCAGGGACGGGCCTACGAGCAGTACTTC. Translated: CASAAQGRAYEQYF.

The chain employs TRBV20-1 and TRBJ2-5, with D uncertain. CDR1 is DFQATT, CDR2 SNEGSKA, per germline (reference sequence). V was cut by 0 bases and J by 9 bases, with 8 bases left in between. This CDR3 is built from 11 residues. The CDR3 here is CSAREPPAQYF. CDR3 in DNA: TGCAGTGCTAGAGAACCCCCTGCCCAGTACTTC.

A few counts support this clonotype. This chain links TRBV20-1 with TRBJ2-7, with D unresolved. From germline, CDR1 is DFQATT and CDR2 SNEGSKA (reference sequence). Trimming removed 1 base at V and 0 bases at J, with 10 bases between. This CDR3 comprises 14 residues. The CDR3 reads CSARAAQNSYEQYF. CDR3 nucleotides: TGCAGTGCTAGAGCGGCGCAGAACTCCTACGAGCAGTACTTC.

The chain joins TRBV7-2 to TRBJ1-1; 7 bases are a match to TRBD1. V shed 5 bases, J shed 3 bases, and the junction held 9 bases outside the gene matches. This CDR3 region has 15 residues. Looked up from germline, CDR1 is SGHTA and CDR2 is FQGNSA. The CDR3 DNA is TGTGCCAGCAGCCCGGGGGACAGAAAATACACTGAAGCTTTCTTT. Encoded protein: CASSPGDRKYTEAFF.

The chain has TRBV20-1 and TRBJ1-6; weak D call: TRBD1 (5 bases). Germline loops: CDR1 DFQATT, CDR2 SNEGSKA (reference sequence). The CDR3 consists of 14 residues. With 0 bases removed from V and 5 bases from J, the gap between germline ends came to 8 bases. In DNA, the CDR3 is TGCAGTGCTAGAGATGACAGAGATAATTCACCCCTCCACTTT. Its translation: CSARDDRDNSPLHF.